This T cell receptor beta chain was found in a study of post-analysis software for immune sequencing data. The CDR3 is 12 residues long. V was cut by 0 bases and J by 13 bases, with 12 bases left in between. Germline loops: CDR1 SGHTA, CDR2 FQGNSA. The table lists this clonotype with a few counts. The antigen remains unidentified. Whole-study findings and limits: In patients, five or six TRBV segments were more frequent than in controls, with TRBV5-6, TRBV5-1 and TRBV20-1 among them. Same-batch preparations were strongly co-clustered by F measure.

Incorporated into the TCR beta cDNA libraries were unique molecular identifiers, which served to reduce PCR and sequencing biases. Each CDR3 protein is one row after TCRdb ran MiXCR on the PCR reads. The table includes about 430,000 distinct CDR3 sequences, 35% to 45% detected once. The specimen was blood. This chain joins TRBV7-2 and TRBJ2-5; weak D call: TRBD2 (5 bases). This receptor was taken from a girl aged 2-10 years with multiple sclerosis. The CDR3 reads CASSLARALTYF. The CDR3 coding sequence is TGTGCCAGCAGCTTAGCGAGGGCCCTAACGTACTTC.